The source of this TCR beta chain is a study of T cell responses to AZD1222 COVID-19 vaccine. General study points: Spike-spanning, vaccine-associated CD4 TCRs were dominant at 160-218 and 743-854.

In this sample, this clone turned up a few times. The target antigen is unknown. Here immunoSEQ multiplex PCR was the method, and the copy in TCRdb shows in-frame clones only, minus some. Of approximately 73,000 clones in the sample, about 84% were seen once. The ends were cut back, 5 bases at V and 2 bases at J, with 13 bases in the middle. Germline assignment: CDR1 MNHEY and CDR2 SMNVEV (reference sequence). The CDR3 contains 14 residues. The sample consisted of peripheral blood, taken on day 0 of AZD1222 vaccination. The J gene is TRBJ2-7, the V gene TRBV27; D may correspond to TRBD1 or TRBD2 (5 bases each). The sequence came from an adult in good health. The CDR3 spells CASSHGDRAYEQYF. In nucleotides, the CDR3 is TGTGCCAGCAGTCACGGGGACCGCGCCTACGAGCAGTACTTC.